The clone carrying this T cell receptor (beta chain) appeared once. Ages ranged from 18 to 89 years, with residence in 24 US areas. Participants were placed into cohorts based on the clinical history they reported. Recovered status in Cohort 3 required two negative PCRs, clearance, or symptom resolution. The entry originates in a study of blood T cell repertoires in COVID-19. Study-level background: The analysed material was cDNA or gDNA that came from T cells, B-cell-depleted T cells, or PBMCs.

Germline CDR1 is SGHAT and CDR2 is FQNNGV. The CDR3 is 16 amino acids. The V end was cut by 2 bases, the J end by 3 bases, with 11 bases between. Assay used: immunoSEQ multiplex PCR; TCRdb lists only in-frame clones, some missing. The top ten clones hold more than 3% of a sample with 230,000 or so clones, about 80% of them seen once. This receptor was obtained from a man aged 45-60 years who had recovered from COVID-19. The chain carries TRBV11-2 and TRBJ1-6; D call uncertain. The sequencing input was PBMCs or T cells enriched from blood (not recorded which). The CDR3 here is CASSLLEGVYNSPLHF. The CDR3 region has the DNA TGTGCCAGCAGCTTATTGGAGGGAGTCTATAATTCACCCCTCCACTTT.